The entry below describes one T cell receptor beta chain. What this receptor recognizes is not known. No quality values exist for individual bases; no much larger clone is one base distant. The data were taken from a study of cytomegalovirus exposure and HLA in healthy donors (dated by TCRdb to 2015 to 2018). About the full investigation: An earlier analysis of approximately 600 of the donors reported approximately 300 Gb of sequence data and roughly 110 million unique TCR beta sequences from about 200 million T cells. To predict cytomegalovirus infection status, the study brought together high-throughput TCR immunosequencing, statistical association of individual TCRs with disease status, and machine learning. Using immunosequencing, the study profiled T cell repertoires from 666 subjects and related those repertoires to cytomegalovirus serostatus. Among the approximately 420 genotyped donors, more than 70% belonged to the genetic ancestry cluster associated with self-reported Caucasian donors. Rather than drawing on any new phenotypic data, the later analysis identified candidate immune exposures from TCR beta sequences and the way those sequences occurred across donors. Every repertoire in the discovery cohort had been generated on one and the same sequencing platform. Alongside the repertoire data, information on donor age, sex, ethnicity and CMV serostatus was compiled. A later analysis re-examined previously published TCR beta repertoires from more than 650 donors and added high-resolution HLA genotyping to investigate patterns of TCR occurrence. An earlier analysis of some 600 of the donors applied high-throughput TCR beta sequencing to assess whether each TCR beta V gene segment acted as functional or pseudogenic. A later genetic analysis took genome-wide SNP genotypes for about 55% of the roughly 700 donors and used that subset as a discovery cohort. Typing coverage varied by locus: roughly 620-630 donors for A, B, C, DRB1 and DQB1; roughly 510 for DQA1; about 590 for DPA1; roughly 450 for DPB1. About five DR-DQ haplotypes were handled as single units for association and clustering because linkage in the cohort was strong. An early release that covered roughly 600 HLA-typed donors contained approximately 300 gigabases of sequencing data and tens of millions of unique TCR sequences. HLA typing covered class I and class II loci at four-digit resolution. In addition to the first cohort of 666 subjects, a separate validation cohort of 120 different subjects was used. The study was designed to test whether signatures of past pathogen exposure could be identified by cataloging public T cell receptors. Among roughly 400 genotyped donors of the cohort, an average of approximately 200,000 unique TCR beta nucleotide sequences was sequenced per donor, of which about 18% were non-productive. The paper's findings and limits, for the study overall: A few of the identified cytomegalovirus-associated TCR beta chains were confirmed in vitro to be specific for cytomegalovirus antigens. Several of the top co-occurrence clusters appeared to be linked to parvovirus B19, influenza, CMV and Epstein-Barr virus, according to a later analysis. Broadly in line with IMGT annotations, most TCR beta V segments showed up in productive rearrangements about 90% or about 30% of the time in an earlier analysis of several hundred of the donors. Most CMV-associated TCR beta chains appeared to be HLA-restricted in a later analysis, and the HLA associations seemed to be driven largely by CMV exposure. In a later analysis, HLA-associated TCR beta chains showed more clonal expansion and lower generation probabilities than non-associated chains that were equally common. A further reported finding was that TCR beta sequences accurately predicted the HLA-A and HLA-B alleles for most subjects in the first cohort. The presence/absence analyses assumed that sequencing depth was roughly uniform across donors, and that assumption may not be true. In a later analysis, some 18,000 TCR beta sequences were associated with specific HLA alleles at a false discovery rate of 0.05. Linkage disequilibrium might explain the correlated functional status among segregating V segments, but an unknown experimental factor could not be ruled out. An association between a missense DCLRE1C variant and V-gene and J-gene trimming of TCR beta chains was found in a later genetic analysis and replicated in an independent cohort. The study gave a list of 150 to 200 TCR beta chains associated with cytomegalovirus. In this cohort, only TCR beta chains were sequenced, and detectable features were limited by the absence of alpha or paired-chain data. Immune exposure information for the cohort was limited to CMV serostatus. The earlier analysis of approximately 560 of the donors excluded seventeen rarely observed V segments, including chromosome 9 orphons, because counts were too low. Compared with the approximately 720-donor mean, donors in an Asian-associated ancestry cluster had fewer N-insertions in productive TCRs, according to a later genetic analysis. Assigning TCR associations to individual alleles was difficult when HLA alleles, especially DR and DQ, strongly co-occurred. The authors suggested that the approach could potentially be generalized to other disease states and immunological phenotypes. A cluster of highly shared sequence variants was judged likely to represent a technical artifact of the sequencing pipeline. The 87-base-pair reads could not distinguish some IMGT-functional V segments, including TRBV6-2 and TRBV6-3, so those segments were excluded. In a later analysis, TCR association rates were found to vary across HLA loci, with the most associated TCRs seen for DRB1 alleles and the fewest for HLA-C alleles. While some public TCRs were present in many individuals, most TCR sequences turned up only very rarely across donors. Because HLA typing was unavailable for some donors at each locus, only the typed subset was used in association tests. Cytomegalovirus status was reported to be diagnosed by the classifier with high specificity and sensitivity in both the original and validation cohorts.

The cohort comprised fewer than 700 healthy bone marrow donors. All cohort members were sampled while nominally healthy, although unrecorded immune exposures were likely present. The donor tested CMV seropositive, placing the donor among the approximately 290 seropositive members of the cohort. A peripheral blood sample was provided by each donor, and peripheral blood mononuclear cells were used for TCR beta sequencing. The Qiagen DNeasy Blood Extraction Kit was used to extract genomic DNA from the blood cell samples. Reading the germline V gene gives CDR1 SGHVS and CDR2 FQNEAQ. The CDR3 measures 15 amino acids from cysteine to phenylalanine. Only the CDR3 DNA is retained, 45 bases long and in frame from the first base. Relative to germline, V is 7 bases shorter and J is 0 bases shorter, with 12 bases between their ends. The library was built by means of the immunoSEQ multiplex PCR assay. For the multiplex PCR, a mixture combining 60 forward primers for TCR Vbeta segments and 13 reverse primers for TCR Jbeta segments was used. Amplification of the CDR3 region of rearranged TCR beta genes was performed with a multiplex PCR assay on genomic DNA. On the Illumina HiSeq System, the amplified TCR beta libraries were sequenced as 87-base-pair reads. As for the original processing: In a later analysis, approximately 74 million unique TCR beta chains were counted across the 690 or so repertoires, and around 10 million of these chains were shared by at least two donors. Raw reads were error-corrected and collapsed into unique sequences by a nearest-neighbor algorithm in which closely related sequences were merged to remove PCR and sequencing errors. V, D and J gene segments were assigned by aligning CDR3 sequences to IMGT reference sequences. For a sequence to be retained, a match of at least six nucleotides was required to both a V gene segment and a J gene segment. Rearrangements were classified as productive when the CDR3 lacked stop codons and remained in frame with V and J, and all other rearrangements were classified as non-productive. Following IMGT convention, CDR3 was defined as the stretch from the second conserved V-encoded cysteine up to the conserved J-encoded phenylalanine. The earlier analysis of 500 to 600 of the donors excluded sequences that lacked an unambiguous match to a single V gene segment. In an earlier analysis of more than 500 of the donors, a V segment was called functional when productive rearrangements were above 56.7%, and segregating when the standard deviation between donors exceeded 5%. A statistical classification framework was built to diagnose cytomegalovirus status from the catalog of TCR beta chain sequences. A later analysis assigned V and J genes by comparing TCR nucleotide sequences with IMGT/GENE-DB human TR gene sequences. The TCRdist pipeline was used in a later analysis to assign CDR3 sequences and most-parsimonious VDJ recombination scenarios. In a later analysis, every TCR beta chain was defined by the combination of its CDR3 amino acid sequence and its V-gene family, and reads without a unique V-gene family were dropped. To address suspected cross-contamination and a sequencing artifact, a later analysis removed around 590 highly shared, low-generation-probability nucleotide sequences. In a later analysis, a clonal expansion index for each public chain was calculated from normalized within-repertoire ranks of inferred template counts. In a later analysis, generation probabilities were computed with a VDJ recombination model fitted to out-of-frame rearrangements, and the resulting probabilities were checked against IGoR. A later analysis scored TCR-TCR, TCR-HLA and TCR-CMV co-occurrence with hypergeometric tests, applying a repertoire-size bias correction to TCR pairs. A later analysis estimated false discovery rates by permuting HLA or CMV assignments 20 times. In a later analysis, co-occurring TCRs were grouped with DBSCAN, and TCRdist sequence similarity was added when clustering was performed within HLA-allele-positive subsets. Co-occurrence clustering excluded repertoires with fewer than 30,000 or more than 120,000 public chains, plus five with anomalous nucleotide sharing. As stored in TCRdb, this immuneACCESS dataset retains in-frame rearrangements with V and J assigned. A fraction of the clones does not appear; measured against another copy, unresolved V genes explain less than half of the discrepancy, and the remainder lacks a known reason. V and J calls and clone size are those listed in that table; D and trimming were worked out from the DNA. This sample lists 100,000 to 130,000 clones; 74% were detected once. The ten largest clones represent approximately 15% of the sample.

The V gene is TRBV7-8 and the J gene is TRBJ2-2; TRBD1 might be the D gene, on 6 matching bases. The sequence was obtained from a woman in her 40s in good health and CMV-seropositive. The sample comprised PBMCs. The base sequence is TGTGCCAGCACCCGGGACAACTCGAACACCGGGGAGCTGTTTTTT. This gives the protein CASTRDNSNTGELFF.